The source of this TCR beta chain is a study of beta chain features in type 1 diabetes. On the study more broadly: Examination of sorted cells across all samples involved more than 85,000,000 cells.

The germline CDR1 and CDR2 sequences are SGHKS and YYEKEE (reference sequence). The CDR3 totals 17 residues. V shed 2 bases and J 7 bases; nucleotides not matched to a gene: 13. This clone was counted a few times. Via CD45RO/CCR7/CD25/CD127/CD95/CD27, cells of the CD4+ naive, central memory, regulatory and stem cell-like memory subsets were sorted. Purities in excess of 95% were seen in all sorted populations. The investigators reverse transcribed all of the isolated RNA, so they sequenced expressed TCRB transcripts. Sequencing used immunoSEQ multiplex PCR; TCRdb keeps in-frame clones, though not all of them. The table has under 800,000 clones, around 15% seen once.

Sequences were obtained from naive CD4+ T cells from blood. The TCR sequence derives from a man younger than 35 in good health. The chain joins TRBV5-5 to TRBJ1-5, with 9 bases aligning to TRBD1. CDR3 loop: CASSFTPRTGDGQPQHF. The DNA for the CDR3 is TGTGCCAGCAGCTTCACCCCCCGGACAGGGGATGGCCAGCCCCAGCATTTT.